The rows below give T cell receptor beta chains drawn from one sample of a study of untreated major depressive disorder. The protocol was immunoSEQ multiplex PCR, while the TCRdb copy is restricted to in-frame clones and leaves out a portion. The table lists 20,000 to 25,000 clones, around 87% of them singletons, with 4.5% to 6.5% in the top ten. Sequencing used CD4+ T cells from PBMCs. The receptor set was obtained from a woman aged 25 to 39 in good health. Each CDR3 is given with its conserved first and last residue. A D gene is named only where the DNA matches it firmly. Size is omitted from some rows. Given values are once, few, many or a class for expanded clones.

>TRBJ2-7|TRBD1|14|TRBV19|-
TGTGCCAGTAGTCGGACAGGGGTCCTCTACGAGCAGTACTTC
CASSRTGVLYEQYF
>TRBJ2-1|-|14|TRBV10-1|-
TGCGCCAGCAGGCTAGACAGTGGGTCCAATGAGCAGTTCTTC
CASRLDSGSNEQFF
>TRBJ2-5|-|14|TRBV7-9|-
TGTGCCAGCAGCCTCGCGCGGATCCAAGAGACCCAGTACTTC
CASSLARIQETQYF
>TRBJ2-7|-|15|TRBV5-1|-
TGCGCCAGCAGCTCCATCTTAGGTGACTCCTACGAGCAGTACTTC
CASSSILGDSYEQYF
>TRBJ2-3|-|13|TRBV28|-
TGTGCCAGCAGTCACGGACAGCCAGATACGCAGTATTTT
CASSHGQPDTQYF
>TRBJ2-3|-|14|TRBV27|-
TGTGCCAGCAGTAAACAGGTCAGCACAGATACGCAGTATTTT
CASSKQVSTDTQYF
>TRBJ1-2|-|11|TRBV20-1|-
TGCAGTTCAAGGGAGAGCTATGGCTACACCTTC
CSSRESYGYTF
>TRBJ2-2|-|14|TRBV30|once
TGTGCCTGGAGTGCGACACGATACACCGGGGAGCTGTTTTTT
CAWSATRYTGELFF
>TRBJ2-1|-|16|TRBV5-4|-
TGTGCCAGCAGCTTGAATCCCGCGGTCTCCTACAATGAGCAGTTCTTC
CASSLNPAVSYNEQFF
>TRBJ2-6|-|15|TRBV5-1|-
TGCGCCAGCAGGGCTGACGGGGCTGGGGCCAACGTCCTGACTTTC
CASRADGAGANVLTF
>TRBJ2-3|-|15|TRBV9|-
TGTGCCAGCAGCGTTGTGGGGGCCGGGACAGATACGCAGTATTTT
CASSVVGAGTDTQYF
>TRBJ1-4|-|14|TRBV6-1|once
TGTGCCAGCATATTGGACGGCCATAATGAAAAACTGTTTTTT
CASILDGHNEKLFF
>TRBJ1-6|-|17|TRBV7-2|-
TGTGCCAGCAACCCACAAGCTGGGACATCAGATAATTCACCCCTCCACTTT
CASNPQAGTSDNSPLHF
>TRBJ1-1|-|14|TRBV6-6|-
TGTGCCAGCAGGCCAAACAGGGAGAACACTGAAGCTTTCTTT
CASRPNRENTEAFF
>TRBJ2-2|TRBD1|15|TRBV10-3|-
TGTGCCATCAGTGGACAGGGGGCGGGTAGCGGGGAGCTGTTTTTT
CAISGQGAGSGELFF
>TRBJ1-5|-|13|TRBV2|-
TGTGCCAGCAGTACTAACAAGGATCAGCCCCAGCATTTT
CASSTNKDQPQHF
>TRBJ1-4|-|13|TRBV29-1|-
TGCAGCGCTCAGGATAGGGTTAGCGAAAAACTGTTTTTT
CSAQDRVSEKLFF
>TRBJ1-1|TRBD1|14|TRBV4-3|-
TGCGCCAGCAGCCGGACAGGGGCGAACACTGAAGCTTTCTTT
CASSRTGANTEAFF
>TRBJ2-2|TRBD2|15|TRBV5-1|-
TGCGCCAGCAGCTTGGTGGGACTAGCGTCCGGGGAGCTGTTTTTT
CASSLVGLASGELFF
>TRBJ2-5|TRBD2|15|TRBV5-1|-
TGCGCCAGCAGCACCTTAGCGGGGAGCCAAGAGACCCAGTACTTC
CASSTLAGSQETQYF
>TRBJ1-1|-|14|TRBV19|-
TGTGCCAGTAGTATTCTTCAAACAGACACTGAAGCTTTCTTT
CASSILQTDTEAFF
>TRBJ2-5|-|13|TRBV18|-
TGTGCCAGCTCACCGACAGGTGGGGAGACCCAGTACTTC
CASSPTGGETQYF
>TRBJ2-2|TRBD1|14|TRBV5-6|-
TGTGCCAGCGCCCCAGACAGGGGTGGCGGGGAGCTGTTTTTT
CASAPDRGGGELFF
>TRBJ2-1|TRBD2|14|TRBV7-3|-
TGTGCCAGCAGCTTAGGGGGAGGGGCTAGCCCGCAGTTCTTC
CASSLGGGASPQFF
>TRBJ1-2|TRBD1|14|TRBV5-6|-
TGTGCCAGCAGCCCGGGACAGCTCGGGAGGGGCTACACCTTC
CASSPGQLGRGYTF
>TRBJ1-5|TRBD1|17|TRBV7-2|-
TGTGCCAGCAGCTTAGGGACAGGGGGCCTGGGCAATCAGCCCCAGCATTTT
CASSLGTGGLGNQPQHF
>TRBJ1-5|-|16|TRBV1|once
TGCACCAGCAGCCAAGATCAGGGAGTGTTCAATCAGCCCCAGCATTTT
CTSSQDQGVFNQPQHF
>TRBJ2-7|-|15|TRBV4-1|-
TGCGCCAGCAGCCAAGACGCCAGGGCCTCCTACGAGCAGTACTTC
CASSQDARASYEQYF
>TRBJ2-3|TRBD2|19|TRBV4-1|few
TGCGCCAGCAGCGCACCGGGACTAGCGGGGGGGCCAGGTGCAGATACGCAGTATTTT
CASSAPGLAGGPGADTQYF
>TRBJ1-2|-|14|TRBV28|-
TGTGCCAGCAGGGCTTCAGGGAGATACTATGGCTACACCTTC
CASRASGRYYGYTF
>TRBJ2-2|-|14|TRBV30|-
TGTGCCTGGAGTCTCCCTACCGACACCGGGGAGCTGTTTTTT
CAWSLPTDTGELFF
>TRBJ1-2|TRBD1|15|TRBV19|-
TGTGCCAGTACCCGCTCTTCTAGACAGGGTTATGGCTACACCTTC
CASTRSSRQGYGYTF
>TRBJ2-7|TRBD1|15|TRBV19|-
TGTGCCAGTAGTAAGGAGGACAGGGTAGGCTACGAGCAGTACTTC
CASSKEDRVGYEQYF
>TRBJ2-2|-|14|TRBV7-9|-
TGTGCCAGCAGCCCTCTGGCAAACACCGGGGAGCTGTTTTTT
CASSPLANTGELFF
>TRBJ1-3|-|15|TRBV6-1|-
TGTGCCAGCAGTGCGGGGTTGCGGCAAGGAAACACCATATATTTT
CASSAGLRQGNTIYF
>TRBJ1-3|-|13|TRBV7-2|-
TGTGCCAGCAGCTTTACGGTGGCAAACACCATATATTTT
CASSFTVANTIYF
>TRBJ2-7|-|13|TRBV5-1|-
TGCGCCAGCAGCTTGGACGACCGCTACGAGCAGTACTTC
CASSLDDRYEQYF
>TRBJ2-7|TRBD2|13|TRBV7-3|-
TGTGCCAGCAGCCCCGGGACTACCAACGAGCAGTACTTC
CASSPGTTNEQYF
>TRBJ1-4|-|15|TRBV7-2|-
TGTGCCAGCAGCCTCGGGACACCAACTAATGAAAAACTGTTTTTT
CASSLGTPTNEKLFF
>TRBJ1-6|-|13|TRBV7-2|once
TGTGCCAGCAGCTTGATGTCAGCCGACCCCCTCCACTTT
CASSLMSADPLHF
>TRBJ1-2|-|13|TRBV6-4|-
TGTGCCAGCAGTCCCAGAGAGAACTATGGCTACACCTTC
CASSPRENYGYTF
>TRBJ2-7|-|14|TRBV4-1|-
TGCGCCAGCAGCCAAGAATTGCGGTGGACACCGCTATACTTC
CASSQELRWTPLYF
>TRBJ2-1|-|14|TRBV7-2|-
TGTGCCAGCAGCTTACAAGGACAAAGCGGTGAGCAGTTCTTC
CASSLQGQSGEQFF
>TRBJ1-1|-|15|TRBV19|-
TGTGCCAGTAGTACGAATCCCGCAGCCAACACTGAAGCTTTCTTT
CASSTNPAANTEAFF
>TRBJ2-7|-|13|TRBV7-9|-
TGTGCCAGTACCGGGTCATTAGGGTACGAGCAGTACTTC
CASTGSLGYEQYF
>TRBJ1-1|-|15|TRBV28|-
TGTGCCAGCAGTTCACCGCGGGGTATGAACACTGAAGCTTTCTTT
CASSSPRGMNTEAFF
>TRBJ1-2|-|14|TRBV27|once
TGTGCCAGCAGTTTAGTAGGACCCAGGGGTGGCTACACCTTC
CASSLVGPRGGYTF
>TRBJ2-7|-|13|TRBV10-1|-
TGCGCCAGCAGTGAGTGGGGTGGGCGCGAGCAGTACTTC
CASSEWGGREQYF
>TRBJ1-2|TRBD1|14|TRBV9|-
TGTGCCAGCAGCGCCGGACAGGGAAGCTATGGCTACACCTTC
CASSAGQGSYGYTF
>TRBJ2-3|TRBD1|15|TRBV7-6|-
TGTGCCAGCAGCCGCCGGGACAGAAACACAGATACGCAGTATTTT
CASSRRDRNTDTQYF
>TRBJ1-2|TRBD1|14|TRBV6-4|-
TGTGCCCTGAAGTGGGACAGGGGTTTACGTGGCTACACCTTC
CALKWDRGLRGYTF
>TRBJ1-2|TRBD1|14|TRBV14|-
TGTGCCAGCAGCCCCGGGACAGATGTTAAAGGCTACACCTTC
CASSPGTDVKGYTF
>TRBJ1-1|-|15|TRBV19|-
TGTGCCAGTTCGTCAGGGGCAGTGGAAACGGCTGAAGCTTTCTTT
CASSSGAVETAEAFF